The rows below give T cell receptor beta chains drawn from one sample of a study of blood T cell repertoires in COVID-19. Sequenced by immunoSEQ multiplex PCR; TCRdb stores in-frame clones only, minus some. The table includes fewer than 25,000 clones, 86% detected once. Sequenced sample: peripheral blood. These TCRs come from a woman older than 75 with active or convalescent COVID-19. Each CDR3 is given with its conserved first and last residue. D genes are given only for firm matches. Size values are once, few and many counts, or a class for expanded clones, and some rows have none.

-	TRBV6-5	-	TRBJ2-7	CASSQSTNYEQYF	TGTGCCAGCAGCCAGTCCACTAACTACGAGCAGTACTTC
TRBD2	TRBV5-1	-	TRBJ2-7	CASSLDSGRYEQYF	TGCGCCAGCAGCTTGGATAGCGGGAGGTACGAGCAGTACTTC
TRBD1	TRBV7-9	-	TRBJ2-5	CASSHPGQQETQYF	TGTGCCAGCAGCCACCCGGGACAGCAAGAGACCCAGTACTTC
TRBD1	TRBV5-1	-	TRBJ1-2	CASSSGTGVARGYTF	TGCGCCAGCAGCTCCGGGACAGGGGTGGCTCGAGGCTACACCTTC
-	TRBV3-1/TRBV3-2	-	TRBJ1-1	CASSQSGSSTEAFF	TGTGCCAGCAGCCAATCAGGGTCGAGCACTGAAGCTTTCTTT
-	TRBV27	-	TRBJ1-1	CASSLFGTNTEAFF	TGTGCCAGCAGTTTATTCGGTACGAACACTGAAGCTTTCTTT
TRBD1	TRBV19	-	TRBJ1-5	CASSMTGSSNQPQHF	TGTGCCAGTAGTATGACAGGGTCGAGCAATCAGCCCCAGCATTTT
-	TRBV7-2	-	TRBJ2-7	CASSLSRNSREQYF	TGTGCCAGCAGCTTAAGCAGGAACTCTCGAGAGCAGTACTTC
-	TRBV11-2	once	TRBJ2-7	CASSPPPGVGDEQYF	TGTGCCAGCAGCCCCCCCCCGGGGGTAGGCGACGAGCAGTACTTC
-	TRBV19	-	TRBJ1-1	CASSIESQGRTEAFF	TGTGCCAGTAGTATAGAGTCCCAGGGAAGGACTGAAGCTTTCTTT
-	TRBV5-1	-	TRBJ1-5	CASSLDRAVGNQPQHF	TGCGCCAGCAGCTTGGACAGGGCAGTGGGCAATCAGCCCCAGCATTTT
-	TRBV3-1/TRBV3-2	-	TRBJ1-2	CASSPLGASGYTF	TGTGCCAGCAGCCCCTTGGGGGCTTCTGGCTACACCTTC
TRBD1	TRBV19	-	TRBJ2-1	CASSTNRDRGEQFF	TGTGCCAGTAGTACCAACCGGGACAGGGGTGAGCAGTTCTTC
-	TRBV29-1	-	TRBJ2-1	CSSTEGRLEQFF	TGCAGCTCCACCGAGGGGAGGCTTGAGCAGTTCTTC
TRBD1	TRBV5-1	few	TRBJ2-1	CASSLSTRQGAYNEQFF	TGCGCCAGCAGCTTGTCCACCAGGCAGGGGGCCTACAATGAGCAGTTCTTC
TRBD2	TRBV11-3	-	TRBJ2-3	CASSTQPGGAVGDTQYF	TGTGCCAGCAGCACTCAACCCGGGGGGGCCGTCGGTGATACGCAGTATTTT
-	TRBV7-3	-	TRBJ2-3	CASSLTDRTGTQYF	TGTGCCAGCAGCTTAACAGACAGGACGGGGACGCAGTATTTT
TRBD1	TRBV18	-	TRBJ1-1	CASSPSTGGFGNTEAFF	TGTGCCAGCTCACCATCGACAGGGGGCTTTGGGAACACTGAAGCTTTCTTT
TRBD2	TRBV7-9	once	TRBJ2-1	CASSLVRDGAGGYNEQFF	TGTGCCAGCAGCTTAGTGAGGGATGGAGCGGGGGGCTACAATGAGCAGTTCTTC
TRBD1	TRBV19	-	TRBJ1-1	CASSKTGQGWTEAFF	TGTGCCAGTAGTAAAACGGGACAGGGGTGGACTGAAGCTTTCTTT
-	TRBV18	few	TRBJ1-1	CASSQVRDSTEAFF	TGTGCCAGCTCTCAAGTCCGAGACAGCACTGAAGCTTTCTTT
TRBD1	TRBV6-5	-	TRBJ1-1	CASSKRQGGVTEAFF	TGTGCCAGCAGTAAAAGACAGGGGGGCGTCACTGAAGCTTTCTTT
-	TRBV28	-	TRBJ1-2	CASSSAGRGYTF	TGTGCCAGCAGTTCCGCCGGGAGGGGCTACACCTTC
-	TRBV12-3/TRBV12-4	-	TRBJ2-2	CASPDRNTGELFF	TGTGCCAGCCCGGACAGGAACACCGGGGAGCTGTTTTTT
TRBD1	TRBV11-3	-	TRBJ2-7	CASSAYGTGAEQYF	TGTGCCAGCAGCGCATACGGGACAGGGGCCGAGCAGTACTTC
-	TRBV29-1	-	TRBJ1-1	CSVGGSDSMNTEAFF	TGCAGCGTTGGGGGGTCGGACAGCATGAACACTGAAGCTTTCTTT
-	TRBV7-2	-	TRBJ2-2	CASTPFEENTGELFF	TGTGCCAGCACCCCGTTTGAGGAGAACACCGGGGAGCTGTTTTTT
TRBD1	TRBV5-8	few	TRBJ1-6	CASRGTAHNSPLHF	TGTGCCAGCAGAGGGACAGCGCATAATTCACCCCTCCACTTT
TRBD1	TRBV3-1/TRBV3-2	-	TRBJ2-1	CASSQDPGGYNEQFF	TGTGCCAGCAGCCAAGACCCAGGGGGCTACAATGAGCAGTTCTTC
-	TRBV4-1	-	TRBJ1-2	CASSHLYRTNYGYTF	TGCGCCAGCAGCCACCTGTACAGGACTAACTATGGCTACACCTTC
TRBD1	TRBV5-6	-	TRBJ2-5	CASSPRTGEGLETQYF	TGTGCCAGCAGCCCCCGGACAGGGGAAGGACTGGAGACCCAGTACTTC
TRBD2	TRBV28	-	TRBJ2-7	CASSPSAGESKQYF	TGTGCCAGCAGCCCTTCGGCGGGGGAGTCGAAGCAGTACTTC